The 27 T cell receptor beta chains given below trace back to one sample, sequenced in a study of cytomegalovirus exposure and HLA in healthy donors. Vbeta (60) and Jbeta (13) primers were used in the PCR. TCRdb's table, derived via immunoSEQ multiplex PCR, lists solely in-frame clones and lacks some. This sample contains 130,000 or so clones. Sequencing input: PBMCs. All receptors derive from a woman under 30 in good health and CMV-seronegative.

V gene TRBV5-1 combines with J gene TRBJ2-3; 9 nucleotides agree with TRBD1. The CDR3 sequence is 17 residues long. The germline CDR1 and CDR2 sequences are SGHRS and YFSETQ. The V segment lost 4 bases and the J segment 2 bases; nucleotides outside the gene matches: 11. The CDR3 spells CASSRQGGRPATDTQYF. CDR3 DNA: TGCGCCAGCAGCAGACAGGGGGGGCGACCGGCCACAGATACGCAGTATTTT.

V gene TRBV29-1 combines with J gene TRBJ1-4; the D gene is possibly TRBD1 (6 bases). The CDR3 runs to 14 residues. Deletions cut 4 bases from V and 8 bases from J, with 17 bases between. CDR1 is SQVTM, CDR2 ANQGSEA, per germline. For the CDR3, the DNA is TGCAGCGTTGCCGGGGGGCAGTTTAACGAAAAACTGTTTTTT. Translation gives CSVAGGQFNEKLFF.

The chain combines TRBV5-1 with TRBJ2-4, with D maybe TRBD1 (5 bases). This CDR3 is built from 13 residues. Germline assignment: CDR1 SGHRS and CDR2 YFSETQ. Between the trimmed V and J ends, which lost 5 bases and 4 bases, there was a span of 10 bases. CDR3 residues: CASSPGNKNIQYF. Here the CDR3 DNA reads TGCGCCAGCAGTCCAGGGAATAAAAACATTCAGTACTTC.

The chain recombines TRBV2 with TRBJ1-1; maybe TRBD1 (5 bases). This CDR3 comprises 14 residues. The ends were cut back, 10 bases at V and 4 bases at J, with 19 bases in the middle. Per the germline V gene, CDR1 is SNHLY and CDR2 is FYNNEI. The DNA for the CDR3 is TGTGCCATCCCAATGGGGGGATCTTTCACTGAAGCTTTCTTT. This encodes CAIPMGGSFTEAFF.

This rearrangement joins TRBV29-1 to TRBJ1-3, with TRBD1 as a possible D gene (5 bases). This CDR3 is 15 amino acids long. V gave up 4 bases and J gave up 9 bases, with 22 bases separating them. Germline V gene data show CDR1 as SQVTM and CDR2 as ANQGSEA. CDR3 DNA: TGCAGCGTTGTTAGTCCGGACAAGCTCTTGGGCACCATATATTTT. This encodes CSVVSPDKLLGTIYF.

The J gene is TRBJ2-1, the V gene TRBV10-2; 11 bases align to TRBD2. Germline V lookup: CDR1 WSHSY, CDR2 SAAADI. CDR3 size: 16 residues. V trimming: 6 bases; J trimming: 3 bases; junction bases outside the gene matches: 7. CDR3 region: CASRIIAGGIYNEQFF. The CDR3 bases are TGCGCCAGCAGGATTATAGCGGGAGGGATCTACAATGAGCAGTTCTTC.

The gene calls are TRBV2 and TRBJ2-3, with 9 bases identical to TRBD2. The germline CDR1 and CDR2 sequences are SNHLY and FYNNEI. V lost 6 bases, J lost 3 bases, and 4 bases stayed unmatched. The CDR3 extends over 14 amino acids. CDR3 residues: CASRGTSITDTQYF. The CDR3 DNA sequence: TGTGCCAGCAGGGGGACTAGCATAACAGATACGCAGTATTTT.

The chain is built from TRBV18 and TRBJ2-7; tentatively, D is TRBD2 (5 bases). This CDR3 region has 15 residues. V was clipped by 2 bases and J by 4 bases, with 15 bases between them. Germline assignment: CDR1 KGHSH and CDR2 LQKENI. This CDR3 is CASSPKSLAAYEQYF. The CDR3 nucleotides are TGTGCCAGCTCACCAAAATCTCTAGCAGCATACGAGCAGTACTTC. The variable domain in full, with the rest retrieved from reference TRBV18 and TRBJ2-7, is NAGVMQNPRHLVRRRGQEARLRCSPMKGHSHVYWYRQLPEEGLKFMVYLQKENIIDESGMPKERFSAEFPKEGPSILRIQQVVRGDSAAYFCASSPKSLAAYEQYFGPGTRLTVT.

The chain has TRBV4-3 and TRBJ2-5; TRBD2 aligns across 8 bases. Germline CDR1 reads LGHNA; CDR2 reads YSLEER. Trimming took 2 bases from V and 2 from J; bases not matched to a gene: 4. The CDR3 runs to 15 residues. CDR3: CASSQKGLGQETQYF. CDR3 coding DNA: TGCGCCAGCAGCCAAAAGGGACTAGGACAAGAGACCCAGTACTTC.

The chain joins TRBV11-2 to TRBJ1-4; perhaps TRBD1 as D (6 bases). Deletions cut 5 bases from V and 7 bases from J, with 20 bases between. Looked up from germline, CDR1 is SGHAT and CDR2 is FQNNGV. This CDR3 contains 16 residues. CDR3 DNA sequence: TGTGCCAGCAGCAGCCGATTCGGACAGACGTCTGAAAAACTGTTTTTT. Its translation is CASSSRFGQTSEKLFF.

The chain uses TRBV5-6 and TRBJ2-2; TRBD2 aligns across 8 bases. Losses at the gene ends were 4 bases for V and 5 bases for J; bases not matched to a gene: 4. Per germline, CDR1 SGHDT and CDR2 YYEEEE. There are 14 residues in the CDR3. CDR3 DNA: TGTGCCAGCAGCAGGGGACTAGTGACCGGGGAGCTGTTTTTT. Its protein product is CASSRGLVTGELFF.

The rearrangement links TRBV5-4 to TRBJ2-1; 12 bases map to TRBD2. Germline CDR1 and CDR2: SGHNT and YYREEE (reference sequence). The CDR3 runs to 17 residues. Trimming took 5 bases from V and 0 from J; bases not matched to a gene: 6. This chain's CDR3 is CASSSGTSGYSYNEQFF. The DNA for the CDR3 is TGTGCCAGCAGTTCCGGGACTAGCGGGTACTCCTACAATGAGCAGTTCTTC. Filled out from reference TRBV5-4 and TRBJ2-1, the complete variable domain reads ETGVTQSPTHLIKTRGQQVTLRCSSQSGHNTVSWYQQALGQGPQFIFQYYREEENGRGNFPPRFSGLQFPNYSSELNVNALELDDSALYLCASSSGTSGYSYNEQFFGPGTRLTVL.

The chain combines TRBV7-9 with TRBJ2-3; 7 bases line up with TRBD1. CDR1 is SEHNR and CDR2 is FQNEAQ in the germline V gene (reference sequence). The CDR3 contains 14 residues. Trimming cost V 3 bases and J 6 bases; bases outside gene matches: 6. The CDR3 is CASSLRGGEDTQYF. The CDR3 region has the DNA TGTGCCAGCAGCTTGAGAGGGGGCGAGGATACGCAGTATTTT.

The rearrangement joins TRBV5-4 to TRBJ2-1; the match to TRBD1 covers 11 bases. The CDR3 totals 16 residues. In germline, CDR1 is SGHNT, CDR2 YYREEE (reference sequence). The ends lost 4 bases at V and 8 bases at J; junction bases unmatched: 11. The CDR3 loop is CASSPTGQGAWHEQFF. The CDR3 nucleotides are TGTGCCAGCAGCCCAACCGGACAGGGGGCTTGGCATGAGCAGTTCTTC.

V usage is TRBV5-5 and J usage is TRBJ1-1; D is ambiguous. The CDR3 loop spans 14 amino acids. Germline values: CDR1 SGHKS, CDR2 YYEKEE (reference sequence). Trimming took off 2 bases at V and 3 bases at J, with 11 bases between the two ends. The CDR3 DNA is TGTGCCAGCAGCTTAGTAGATAGATACACTGAAGCTTTCTTT. Translated, it gives CASSLVDRYTEAFF.

The CDR3 region is CASSVMMGQGYNEQFF. DNA for the CDR3: TGTGCCAGCAGCGTAATGATGGGACAGGGGTACAATGAGCAGTTCTTC. The gene calls are TRBV9 and TRBJ2-1; 10 nucleotides line up with TRBD1. The CDR3 is 16 amino acids. Trimming took 1 base from V and 4 from J; bases not matched to a gene: 5. The germline CDR1 and CDR2 sequences are SGDLS and YYNGEE.

With regard to this clone: Within the sample, other DNA sequences also encode this same CDR3. The chain links TRBV6-1 to TRBJ2-1; 9 bases are shared with TRBD1. Germline CDR1 is MNHNS and CDR2 is SASEGT. The CDR3 is made up of 15 amino acids. The ends lost 7 bases at V and 0 bases at J; junction bases unmatched: 4. CDR3 loop: CASTLTGGSYNEQFF. CDR3 in DNA: TGTGCCAGCACCCTGACAGGGGGCTCCTACAATGAGCAGTTCTTC.

The V gene is TRBV19, the J gene TRBJ1-5; 9 positions agree with TRBD1. V dropped 2 bases and J dropped 6; count of bases not matched to a gene: 2. The CDR3 has 14 amino acids. Germline-derived CDR1 and CDR2 are LNHDA and SQIVND (reference sequence). CDR3 residues: CASSISTGGQPQHF. As DNA, the CDR3 is TGTGCCAGTAGTATATCGACAGGGGGTCAGCCCCAGCATTTT.

The rearrangement joins TRBV2 to TRBJ2-2; TRBD2 matches 9 bases. With 8 bases clipped from V and 4 bases from J, the junction kept 8 bases outside the gene matches. This CDR3 is 15 amino acids long. Germline lookup yields CDR1 SNHLY and CDR2 FYNNEI. For the CDR3, the DNA is TGTGCCAGCCGAGCCTTAGCGGGAGTCACCGGGGAGCTGTTTTTT. Translating it yields CASRALAGVTGELFF.

The V and J genes are TRBV9 and TRBJ2-1, with 7 positions matching TRBD2. This CDR3 is 15 amino acids long. With 1 base clipped from V and 1 base from J, the junction kept 2 bases outside the gene matches. Germline CDR1 reads SGDLS; CDR2 reads YYNGEE. CDR3 sequence reads: CASSVSGGSYNEQFF. DNA for the CDR3: TGTGCCAGCAGCGTATCGGGAGGTTCCTACAATGAGCAGTTCTTC. Looking up the rest from reference TRBV9 and TRBJ2-1 gives the full variable domain: DSGVTQTPKHLITATGQRVTLRCSPRSGDLSVYWYQQSLDQGLQFLIQYYNGEERAKGNILERFSAQQFPDLHSELNLSSLELGDSALYFCASSVSGGSYNEQFFGPGTRLTVL.

This chain links TRBV5-1 with TRBJ2-3; possibly TRBD2 for D (6 bases). CDR3 length equals 16 residues. The germline V gene has CDR1 SGHRS and CDR2 YFSETQ. The germline V and J ends were trimmed by 3 bases and 2 bases, with 16 bases remaining between them. CDR3 sequence: CASSSGRDSYTDTQYF. The CDR3 DNA reads as TGCGCCAGCAGCTCTGGAAGGGACTCCTACACAGATACGCAGTATTTT.

V gene TRBV5-4 combines with J gene TRBJ1-2; D is perhaps TRBD1 (5 bases). The CDR3 is 15 residues long. Germline V CDR1 and CDR2: SGHNT, YYREEE (reference sequence). Trimming stripped 4 bases from V and 0 bases from J, with 13 bases between. This chain's CDR3 is CASSTQGLANYGYTF. The CDR3 DNA reads as TGTGCCAGCAGCACCCAGGGACTAGCTAACTATGGCTACACCTTC.

The V call is TRBV7-2, the J call TRBJ2-1; unclear D gene. The V and J ends lost 3 bases and 9 bases respectively, with 6 bases between them. Germline values: CDR1 SGHTA, CDR2 FQGNSA. CDR3 length equals 11 residues. CDR3 sequence (DNA): TGTGCCAGCAGCTTTCCCGGTGAGCAGTTCTTC. Translation: CASSFPGEQFF.

The rearrangement links TRBV6-5 to TRBJ1-6, with a tentative D call TRBD1 (6 bases). The CDR3 is made up of 16 amino acids. The V gene's germline CDR1 is MNHEY and CDR2 SVGAGI. Trimming pared 3 bases from V and 7 bases from J, leaving 16 bases between. The CDR3 reads CASSYGGRKRNSPLHF. The CDR3 DNA reads TGTGCCAGCAGTTATGGGGGCCGAAAGAGAAATTCACCCCTCCACTTT.

The chain uses TRBV12-5 and TRBJ2-7, with D perhaps TRBD1 (6 bases). Germline-derived CDR1 and CDR2 are LGHNT and FRNRAP. The CDR3 is 12 amino acids. V shed 6 bases and J shed 3 bases, with 9 bases lying between them. The CDR3 coding sequence is TGTGCTAGTGGCCGGACAGTCTACGAGCAGTACTTC. Protein sequence: CASGRTVYEQYF. The full variable domain, completed using reference TRBV12-5 and TRBJ2-7, is DARVTQTPRHKVTEMGQEVTMRCQPILGHNTVFWYRQTMMQGLELLAYFRNRAPLDDSGMPKDRFSAEMPDATLATLKIQPSEPRDSAVYFCASGRTVYEQYFGPGTRLTVT.

The J gene is TRBJ2-5, the V gene TRBV18; D unclear. In germline, CDR1 is KGHSH, CDR2 LQKENI. Between the trimmed V and J ends, which lost 2 bases and 4 bases, there was a span of 8 bases. The CDR3 totals 13 residues. CDR3 DNA sequence: TGTGCCAGCTCACCAGCGGATGTAGAGACCCAGTACTTC. It encodes CASSPADVETQYF.

The rearrangement uses TRBV5-4 and TRBJ1-6; the D gene is possibly TRBD1 (5 bases). Germline V gene lookup returns CDR1 SGHNT and CDR2 YYREEE (reference sequence). The CDR3 has 15 residues. V dropped 0 bases and J dropped 5 bases, with 9 bases sitting between them. CDR3 sequence: CASSLALTDNSPLHF. CDR3 DNA: TGTGCCAGCAGCTTGGCACTGACAGATAATTCACCCCTCCACTTT.